This T cell receptor (beta chain) was recovered during a study of CDR3 diversity in severe acne (dated by TCRdb to the late 2010s). Points on this clonotype: Its recognized antigen is unknown. The junction does not match germline at one end; this may be a read error.

Receptor libraries were prepared by PCR. Reads for this sample came from an Illumina HiSeq 2000. TCRdb reworked the public reads: Q25 trimming with fastp, MiXCR clone assembly, productive beta chains retained. Rows with a matching CDR3 protein are joined into one entry that keeps the most common DNA and genes. The sample profile shows under 100,000 distinct CDR3 sequences; 45% to 50% of them were found once. Around 10% of the sample is held by the ten biggest clonotypes. Reading the germline V gene (reference sequence) gives CDR1 LNHDA and CDR2 SQIVND. The CDR3 sequence holds 15 residues, the cysteine and phenylalanine included. Here the CDR3 DNA is all that survives: 45 bases in frame from base 1.

This sequence uses TRBV19 and TRBJ1-1; a tentative D match to TRBD1 spans 5 bases. Input material: blood. This sequence originates from a male donor in good health, serving as a control. The CDR3 reads CAGSHPGREHTEAFF. The DNA sequence reads TGTGCCGGTAGCCACCCGGGACGTGAGCACACTGAAGCGTTCTTT.